This TCR beta chain was found in a study of shared clonotypes between healthy human individuals. This CDR3 contains 21 residues. Profiling relied on immunoSEQ multiplex PCR, and the TCRdb table lists in-frame clones only, not all of them. The data contain about 500,000 clones, over 60% of them singletons. In its sample, this clone was seen once. The sequencing input was PBMCs. The chain uses TRBV7-5 and TRBJ2-1; the DNA was not compared with TRBD2, the D call given in the table. TRBV7-5 is deemed a pseudogene. The TCR comes from a woman aged 40 to 50 in good health. Some clones in this sample may be carry-over from other donors' samples. This chain's CDR3 is CVRSLRNLAGAHVGSYNEQFF. The CDR3 DNA is TGTGTCAGAAGCTTAAGGAATCTAGCGGGAGCCCACGTGGGCTCCTACAATGAGCAGTTCTTC.